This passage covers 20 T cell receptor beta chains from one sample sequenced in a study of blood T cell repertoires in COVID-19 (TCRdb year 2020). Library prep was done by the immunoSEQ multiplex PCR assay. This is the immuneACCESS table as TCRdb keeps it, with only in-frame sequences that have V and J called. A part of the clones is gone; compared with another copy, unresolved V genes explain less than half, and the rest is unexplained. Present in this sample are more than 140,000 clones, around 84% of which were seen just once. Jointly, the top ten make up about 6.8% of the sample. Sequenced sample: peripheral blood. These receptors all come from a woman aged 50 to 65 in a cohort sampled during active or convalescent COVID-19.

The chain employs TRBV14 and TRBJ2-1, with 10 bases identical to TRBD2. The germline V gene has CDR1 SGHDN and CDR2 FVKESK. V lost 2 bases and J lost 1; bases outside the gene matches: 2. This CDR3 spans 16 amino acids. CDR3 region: CASSQRTSGSYNEQFF. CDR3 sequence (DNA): TGTGCCAGCAGCCAACGGACTAGCGGTTCCTACAATGAGCAGTTCTTC.

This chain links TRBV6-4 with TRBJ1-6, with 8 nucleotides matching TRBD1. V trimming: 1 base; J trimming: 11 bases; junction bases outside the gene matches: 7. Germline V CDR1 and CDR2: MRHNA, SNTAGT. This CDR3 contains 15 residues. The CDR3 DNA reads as TGTGCCAGCAGTGACTGGACAGGGTTCAGGCCACCCCTCCACTTT. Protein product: CASSDWTGFRPPLHF.

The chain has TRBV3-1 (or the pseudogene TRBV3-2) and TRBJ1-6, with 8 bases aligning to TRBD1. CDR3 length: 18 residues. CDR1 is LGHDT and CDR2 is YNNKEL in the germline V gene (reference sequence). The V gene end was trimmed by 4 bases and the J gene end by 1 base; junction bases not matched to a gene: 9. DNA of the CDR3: TGTGCCAGCAGCCGCGGGACAGGAGGCAGTTCCTATAATTCACCCCTCCACTTT. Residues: CASSRGTGGSSYNSPLHF.

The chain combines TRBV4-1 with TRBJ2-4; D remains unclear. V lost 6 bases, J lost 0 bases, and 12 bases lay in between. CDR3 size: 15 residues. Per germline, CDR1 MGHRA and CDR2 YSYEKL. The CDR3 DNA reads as TGCGCCAGCAGTCCAACAGACCTAGCCAAAAACATTCAGTACTTC. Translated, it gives CASSPTDLAKNIQYF.

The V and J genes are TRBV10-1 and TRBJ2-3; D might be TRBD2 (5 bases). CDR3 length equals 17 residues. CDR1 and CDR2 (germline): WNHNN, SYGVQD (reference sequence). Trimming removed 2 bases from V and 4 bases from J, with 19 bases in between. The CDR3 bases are TGCGCCAGCAGTGAGAAGTCCAGGAGCGGAGAATCAGATACGCAGTATTTT. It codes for CASSEKSRSGESDTQYF.

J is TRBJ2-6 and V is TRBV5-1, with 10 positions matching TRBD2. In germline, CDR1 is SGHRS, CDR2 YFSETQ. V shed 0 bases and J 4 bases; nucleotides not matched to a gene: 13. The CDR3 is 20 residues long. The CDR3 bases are TGCGCCAGCAGCTTGGCTTTCCTAGCGGGGGATAAATCGGGGGCCAACGTCCTGACTTTC. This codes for CASSLAFLAGDKSGANVLTF. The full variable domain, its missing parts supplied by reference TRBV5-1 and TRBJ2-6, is KAGVTQTPRYLIKTRGQQVTLSCSPISGHRSVSWYQQTPGQGLQFLFEYFSETQRNKGNFPGRFSGRQFSNSRSEMNVSTLELGDSALYLCASSLAFLAGDKSGANVLTFGAGSRLTVL.

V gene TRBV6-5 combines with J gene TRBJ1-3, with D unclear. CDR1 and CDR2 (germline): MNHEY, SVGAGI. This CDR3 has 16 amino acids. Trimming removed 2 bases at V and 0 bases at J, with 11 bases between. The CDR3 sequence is CASSYTAQSSGNTIYF. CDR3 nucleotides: TGTGCCAGCAGTTACACCGCACAGAGCTCTGGAAACACCATATATTTT.

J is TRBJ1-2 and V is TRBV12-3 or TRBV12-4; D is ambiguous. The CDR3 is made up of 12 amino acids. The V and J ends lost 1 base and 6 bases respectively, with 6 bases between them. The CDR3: CASSLETHGYTF. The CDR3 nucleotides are TGTGCCAGCAGTTTAGAGACACATGGCTACACCTTC.

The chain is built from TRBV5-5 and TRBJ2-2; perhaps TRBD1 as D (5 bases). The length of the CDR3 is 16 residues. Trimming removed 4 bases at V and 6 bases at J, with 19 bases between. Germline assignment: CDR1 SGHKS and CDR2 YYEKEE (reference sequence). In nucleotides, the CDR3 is TGTGCCAGCAGCCCCTCCCCGACAGTAAGGGCCGGGGAGCTGTTTTTT. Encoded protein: CASSPSPTVRAGELFF. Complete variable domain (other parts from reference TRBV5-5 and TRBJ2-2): DAGVTQSPTHLIKTRGQQVTLRCSPISGHKSVSWYQQVLGQGPQFIFQYYEKEERGRGNFPDRFSARQFPNYSSELNVNALLLGDSALYLCASSPSPTVRAGELFFGEGSRLTVL.

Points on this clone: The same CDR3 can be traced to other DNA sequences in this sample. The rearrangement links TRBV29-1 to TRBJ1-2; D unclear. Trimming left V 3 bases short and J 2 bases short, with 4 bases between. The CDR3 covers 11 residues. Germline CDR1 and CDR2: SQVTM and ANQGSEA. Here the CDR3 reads CSVESNYGYTF. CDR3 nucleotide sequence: TGCAGCGTTGAGTCGAACTATGGCTACACCTTC.

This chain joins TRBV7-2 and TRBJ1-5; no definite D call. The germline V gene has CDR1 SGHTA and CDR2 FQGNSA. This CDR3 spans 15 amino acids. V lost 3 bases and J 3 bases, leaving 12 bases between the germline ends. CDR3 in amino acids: CASSFSRQYNQPQHF. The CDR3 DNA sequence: TGTGCCAGCAGCTTCTCCAGGCAATACAATCAGCCCCAGCATTTT.

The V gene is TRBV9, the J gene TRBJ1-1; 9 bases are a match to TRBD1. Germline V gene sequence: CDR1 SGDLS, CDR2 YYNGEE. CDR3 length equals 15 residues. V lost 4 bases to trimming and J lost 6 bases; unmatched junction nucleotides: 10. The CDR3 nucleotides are TGTGCCAGCAGCACTATGGGGGGACAGGGAGCTGAAGCTTTCTTT. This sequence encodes CASSTMGGQGAEAFF. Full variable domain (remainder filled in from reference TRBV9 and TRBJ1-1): DSGVTQTPKHLITATGQRVTLRCSPRSGDLSVYWYQQSLDQGLQFLIQYYNGEERAKGNILERFSAQQFPDLHSELNLSSLELGDSALYFCASSTMGGQGAEAFFGQGTRLTVV.

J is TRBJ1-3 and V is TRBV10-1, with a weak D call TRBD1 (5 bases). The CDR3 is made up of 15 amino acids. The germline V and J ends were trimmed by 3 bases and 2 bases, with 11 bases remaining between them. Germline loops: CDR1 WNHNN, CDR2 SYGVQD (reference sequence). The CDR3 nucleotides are TGCGCCAGCAGTGAACAGGCCTCGACTGGAAACACCATATATTTT. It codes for CASSEQASTGNTIYF.

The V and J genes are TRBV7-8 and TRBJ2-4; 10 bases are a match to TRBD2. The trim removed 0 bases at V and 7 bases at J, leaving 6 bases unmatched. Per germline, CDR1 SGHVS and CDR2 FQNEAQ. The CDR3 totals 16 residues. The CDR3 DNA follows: TGTGCCAGCAGCTTAGCATCGCTAGCGGGGGAGAACATTCAGTACTTC. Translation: CASSLASLAGENIQYF.

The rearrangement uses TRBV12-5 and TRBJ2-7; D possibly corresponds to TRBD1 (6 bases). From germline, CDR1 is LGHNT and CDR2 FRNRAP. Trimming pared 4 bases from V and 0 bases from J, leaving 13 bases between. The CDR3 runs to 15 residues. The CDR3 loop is CASGSTGRSSYEQYF. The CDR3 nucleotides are TGTGCTAGTGGTTCGACAGGAAGGAGCTCCTACGAGCAGTACTTC. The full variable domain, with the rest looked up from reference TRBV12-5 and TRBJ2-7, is DARVTQTPRHKVTEMGQEVTMRCQPILGHNTVFWYRQTMMQGLELLAYFRNRAPLDDSGMPKDRFSAEMPDATLATLKIQPSEPRDSAVYFCASGSTGRSSYEQYFGPGTRLTVT.

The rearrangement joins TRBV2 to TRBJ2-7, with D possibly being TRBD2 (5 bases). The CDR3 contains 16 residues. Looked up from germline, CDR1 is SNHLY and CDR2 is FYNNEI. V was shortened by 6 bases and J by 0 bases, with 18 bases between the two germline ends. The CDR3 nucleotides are TGTGCCAGCAGCCCTTTTCCACTAGTCGGCTCCTACGAGCAGTACTTC. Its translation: CASSPFPLVGSYEQYF.

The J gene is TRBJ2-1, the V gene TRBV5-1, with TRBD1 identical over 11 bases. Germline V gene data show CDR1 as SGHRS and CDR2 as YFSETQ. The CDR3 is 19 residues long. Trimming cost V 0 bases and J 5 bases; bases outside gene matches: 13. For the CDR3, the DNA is TGCGCCAGCAGCTTGGCGGGGGCCTTCGGGACAGGGGGTAACAATGAGCAGTTCTTC. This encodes CASSLAGAFGTGGNNEQFF.

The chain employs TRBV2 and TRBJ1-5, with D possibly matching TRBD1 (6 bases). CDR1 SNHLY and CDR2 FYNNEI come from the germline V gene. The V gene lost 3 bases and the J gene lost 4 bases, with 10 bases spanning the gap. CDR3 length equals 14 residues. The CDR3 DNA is TGTGCCAGCAGTGACCGGACAGCAAATCAGCCCCAGCATTTT. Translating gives CASSDRTANQPQHF.

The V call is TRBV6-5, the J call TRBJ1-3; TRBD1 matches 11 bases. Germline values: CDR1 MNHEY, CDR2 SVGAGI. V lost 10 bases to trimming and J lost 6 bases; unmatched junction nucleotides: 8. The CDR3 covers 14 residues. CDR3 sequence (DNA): TGTGCCACTTGGGCTGGACAGGGGGCAAACACCATATATTTT. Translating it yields CATWAGQGANTIYF.

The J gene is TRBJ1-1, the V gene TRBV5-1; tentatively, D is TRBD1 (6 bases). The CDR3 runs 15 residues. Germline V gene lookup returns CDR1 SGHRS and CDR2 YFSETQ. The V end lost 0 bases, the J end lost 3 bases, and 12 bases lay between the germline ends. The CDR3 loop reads CASSLGRGRDTEAFF. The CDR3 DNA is TGCGCCAGCAGCTTGGGCAGGGGTAGGGACACTGAAGCTTTCTTT.